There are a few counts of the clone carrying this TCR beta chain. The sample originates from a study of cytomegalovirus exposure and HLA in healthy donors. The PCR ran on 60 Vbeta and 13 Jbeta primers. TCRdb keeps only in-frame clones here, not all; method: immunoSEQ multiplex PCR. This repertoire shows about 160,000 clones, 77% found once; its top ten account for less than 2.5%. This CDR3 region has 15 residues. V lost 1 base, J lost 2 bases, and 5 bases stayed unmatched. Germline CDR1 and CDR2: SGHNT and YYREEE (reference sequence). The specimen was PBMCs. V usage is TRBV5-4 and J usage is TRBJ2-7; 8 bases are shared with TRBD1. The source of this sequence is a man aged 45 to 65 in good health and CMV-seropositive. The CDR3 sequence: CASSLKTGDPYEQYF. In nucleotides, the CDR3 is TGTGCCAGCAGCTTGAAGACAGGGGACCCCTACGAGCAGTACTTC.